One TCR beta chain is described in this entry. Its target is not known. From germline, CDR1 is SGHRS and CDR2 YFSETQ. The CDR3 is made up of 17 amino acids. The J segment lost 4 bases and the V segment lost 0 bases, leaving 12 bases of the junction unmatched. This specimen belongs to a study of blood T cells in healthy people across ages. Overall study findings and caveats: Both naive CD4+ cell counts and diversity were greater in long-lived donors than in aged donors. Per million T cells, the diversity of TCR beta decreased roughly linearly as age advanced. Estimates drawn from one million T cells were deemed to understate diversity.

A second 7 to 11 cycle PCR used barcoded and J-beta primers. TCRdb re-called the 5' RACE reads with MiXCR, one entry per CDR3 protein. The sample has 1.8 million or so distinct CDR3 sequences; 30% to 40% are singletons. The source of this sequence is a human donor in good health. The chain uses TRBV5-1 and TRBJ1-1; the match to TRBD1 covers 7 bases. Material for sequencing was blood. The CDR3 protein is CASSLVPGTARGTEAFF. CDR3 nucleotide sequence: TGCGCCAGCAGCTTGGTACCCGGGACAGCCCGGGGCACTGAAGCTTTCTTT.